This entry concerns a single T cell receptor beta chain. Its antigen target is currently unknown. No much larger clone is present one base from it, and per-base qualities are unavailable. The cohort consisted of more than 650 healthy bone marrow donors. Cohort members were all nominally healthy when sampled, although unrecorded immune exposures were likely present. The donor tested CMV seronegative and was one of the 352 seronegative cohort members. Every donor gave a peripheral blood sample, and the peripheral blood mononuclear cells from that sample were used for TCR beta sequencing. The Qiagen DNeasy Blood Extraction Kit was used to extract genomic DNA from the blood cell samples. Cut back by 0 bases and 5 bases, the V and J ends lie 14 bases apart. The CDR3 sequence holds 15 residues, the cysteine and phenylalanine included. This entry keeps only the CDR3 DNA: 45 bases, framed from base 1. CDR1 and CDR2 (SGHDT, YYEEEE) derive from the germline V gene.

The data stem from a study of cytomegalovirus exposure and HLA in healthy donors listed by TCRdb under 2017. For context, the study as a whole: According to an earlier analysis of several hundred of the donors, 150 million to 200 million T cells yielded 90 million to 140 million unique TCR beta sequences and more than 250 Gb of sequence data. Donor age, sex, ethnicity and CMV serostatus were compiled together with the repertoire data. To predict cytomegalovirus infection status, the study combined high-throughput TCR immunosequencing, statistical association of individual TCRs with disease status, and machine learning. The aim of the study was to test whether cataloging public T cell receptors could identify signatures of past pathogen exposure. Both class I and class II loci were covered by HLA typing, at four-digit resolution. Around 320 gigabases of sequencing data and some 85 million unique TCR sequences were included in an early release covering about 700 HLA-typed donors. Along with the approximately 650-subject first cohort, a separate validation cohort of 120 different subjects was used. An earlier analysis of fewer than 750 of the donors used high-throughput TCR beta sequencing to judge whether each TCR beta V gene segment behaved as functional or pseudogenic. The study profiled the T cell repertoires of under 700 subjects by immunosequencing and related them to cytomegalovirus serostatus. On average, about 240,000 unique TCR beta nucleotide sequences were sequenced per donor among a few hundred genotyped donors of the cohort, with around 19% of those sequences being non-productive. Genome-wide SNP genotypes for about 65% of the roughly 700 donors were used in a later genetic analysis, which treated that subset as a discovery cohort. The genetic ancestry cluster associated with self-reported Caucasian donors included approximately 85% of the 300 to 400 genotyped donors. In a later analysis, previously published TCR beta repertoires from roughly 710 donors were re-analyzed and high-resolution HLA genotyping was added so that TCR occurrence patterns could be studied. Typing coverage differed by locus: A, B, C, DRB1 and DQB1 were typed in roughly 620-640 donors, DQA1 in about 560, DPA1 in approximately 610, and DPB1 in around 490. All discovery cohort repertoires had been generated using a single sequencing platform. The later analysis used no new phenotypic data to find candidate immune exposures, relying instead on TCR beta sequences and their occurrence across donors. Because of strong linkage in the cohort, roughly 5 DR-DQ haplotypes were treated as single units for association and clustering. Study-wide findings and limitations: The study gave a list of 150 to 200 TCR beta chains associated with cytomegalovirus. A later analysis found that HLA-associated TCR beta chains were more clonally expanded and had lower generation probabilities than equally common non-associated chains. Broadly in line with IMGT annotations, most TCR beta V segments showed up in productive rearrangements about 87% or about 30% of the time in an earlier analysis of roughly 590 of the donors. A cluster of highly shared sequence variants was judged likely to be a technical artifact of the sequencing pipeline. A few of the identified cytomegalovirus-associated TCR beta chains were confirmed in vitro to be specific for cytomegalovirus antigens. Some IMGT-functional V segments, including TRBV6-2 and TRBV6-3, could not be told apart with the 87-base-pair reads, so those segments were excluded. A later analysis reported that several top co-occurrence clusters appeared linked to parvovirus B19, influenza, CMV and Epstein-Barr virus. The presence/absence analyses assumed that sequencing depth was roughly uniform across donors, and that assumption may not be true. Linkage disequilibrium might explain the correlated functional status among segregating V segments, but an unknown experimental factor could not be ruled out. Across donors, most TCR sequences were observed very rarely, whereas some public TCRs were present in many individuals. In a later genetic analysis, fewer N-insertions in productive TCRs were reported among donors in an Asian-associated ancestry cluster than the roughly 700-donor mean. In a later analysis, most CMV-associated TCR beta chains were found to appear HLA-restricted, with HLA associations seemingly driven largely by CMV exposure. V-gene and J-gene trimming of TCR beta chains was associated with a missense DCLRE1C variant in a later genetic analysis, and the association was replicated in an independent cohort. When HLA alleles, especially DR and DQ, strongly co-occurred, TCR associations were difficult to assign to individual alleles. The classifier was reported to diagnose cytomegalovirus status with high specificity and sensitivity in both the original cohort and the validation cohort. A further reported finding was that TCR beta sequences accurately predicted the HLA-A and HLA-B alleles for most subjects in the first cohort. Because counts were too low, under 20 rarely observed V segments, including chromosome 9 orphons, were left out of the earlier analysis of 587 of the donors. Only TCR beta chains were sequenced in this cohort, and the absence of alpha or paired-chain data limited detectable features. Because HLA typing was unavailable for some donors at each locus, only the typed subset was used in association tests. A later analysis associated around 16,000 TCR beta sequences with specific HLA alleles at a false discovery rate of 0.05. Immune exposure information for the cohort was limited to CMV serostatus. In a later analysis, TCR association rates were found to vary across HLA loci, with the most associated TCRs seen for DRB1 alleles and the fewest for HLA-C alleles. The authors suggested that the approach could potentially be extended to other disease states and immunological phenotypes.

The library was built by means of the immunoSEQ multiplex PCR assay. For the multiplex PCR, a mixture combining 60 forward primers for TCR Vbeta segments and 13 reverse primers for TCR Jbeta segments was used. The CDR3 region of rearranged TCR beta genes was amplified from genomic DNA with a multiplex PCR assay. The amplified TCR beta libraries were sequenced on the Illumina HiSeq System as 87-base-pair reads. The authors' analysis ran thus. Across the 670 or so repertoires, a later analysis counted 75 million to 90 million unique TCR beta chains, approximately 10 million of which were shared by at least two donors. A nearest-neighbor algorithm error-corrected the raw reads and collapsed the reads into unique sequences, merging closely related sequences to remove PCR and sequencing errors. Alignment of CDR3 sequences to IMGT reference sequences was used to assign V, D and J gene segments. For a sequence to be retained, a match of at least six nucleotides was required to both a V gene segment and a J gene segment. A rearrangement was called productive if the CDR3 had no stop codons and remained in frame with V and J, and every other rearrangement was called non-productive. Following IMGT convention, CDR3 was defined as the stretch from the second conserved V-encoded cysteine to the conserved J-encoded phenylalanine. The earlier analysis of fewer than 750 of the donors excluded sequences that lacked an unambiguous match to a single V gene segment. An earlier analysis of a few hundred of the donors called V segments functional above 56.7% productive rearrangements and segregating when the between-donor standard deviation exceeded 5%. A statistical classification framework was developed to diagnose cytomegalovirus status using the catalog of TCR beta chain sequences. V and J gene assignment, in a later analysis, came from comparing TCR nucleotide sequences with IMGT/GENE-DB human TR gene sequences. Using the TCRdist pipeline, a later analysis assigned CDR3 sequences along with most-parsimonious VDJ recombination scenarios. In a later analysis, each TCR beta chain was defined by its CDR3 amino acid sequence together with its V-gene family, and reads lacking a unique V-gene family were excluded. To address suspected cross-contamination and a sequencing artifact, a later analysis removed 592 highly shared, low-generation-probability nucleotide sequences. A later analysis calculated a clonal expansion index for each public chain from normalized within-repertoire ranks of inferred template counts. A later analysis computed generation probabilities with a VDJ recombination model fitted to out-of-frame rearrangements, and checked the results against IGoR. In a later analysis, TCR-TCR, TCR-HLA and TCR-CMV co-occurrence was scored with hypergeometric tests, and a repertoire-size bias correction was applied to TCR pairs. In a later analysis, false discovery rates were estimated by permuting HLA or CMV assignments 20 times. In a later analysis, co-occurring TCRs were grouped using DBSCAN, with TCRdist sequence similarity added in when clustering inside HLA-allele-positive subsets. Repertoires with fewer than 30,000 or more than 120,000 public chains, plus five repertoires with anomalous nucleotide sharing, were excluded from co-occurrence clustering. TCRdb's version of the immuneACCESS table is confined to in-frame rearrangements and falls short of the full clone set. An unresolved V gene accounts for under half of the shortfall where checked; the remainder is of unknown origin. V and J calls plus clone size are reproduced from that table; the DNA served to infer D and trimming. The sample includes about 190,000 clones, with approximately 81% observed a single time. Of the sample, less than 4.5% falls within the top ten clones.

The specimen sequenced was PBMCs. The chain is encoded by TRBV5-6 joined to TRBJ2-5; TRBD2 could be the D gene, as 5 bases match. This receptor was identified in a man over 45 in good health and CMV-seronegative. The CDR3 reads CASSLESGLRETQYF. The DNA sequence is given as TGTGCCAGCAGCTTGGAGTCGGGGTTGAGGGAGACCCAGTACTTC. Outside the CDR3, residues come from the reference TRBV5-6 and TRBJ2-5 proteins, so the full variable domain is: DAGVTQSPTHLIKTRGQQVTLRCSPKSGHDTVSWYQQALGQGPQFIFQYYEEEERQRGNFPDRFSGHQFPNYSSELNVNALLLGDSALYLCASSLESGLRETQYFGPGTRLLVL.